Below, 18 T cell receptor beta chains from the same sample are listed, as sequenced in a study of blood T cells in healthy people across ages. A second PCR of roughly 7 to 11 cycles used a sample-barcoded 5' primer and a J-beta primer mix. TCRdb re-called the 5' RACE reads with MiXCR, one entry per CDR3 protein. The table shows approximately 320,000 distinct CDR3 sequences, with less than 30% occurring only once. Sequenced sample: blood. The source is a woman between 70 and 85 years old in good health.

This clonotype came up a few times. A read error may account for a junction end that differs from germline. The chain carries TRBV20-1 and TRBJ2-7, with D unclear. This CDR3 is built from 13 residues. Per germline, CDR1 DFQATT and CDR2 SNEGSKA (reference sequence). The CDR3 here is CGAREPISYEQYF. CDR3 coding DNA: TGCGGTGCTAGAGAACCGATCTCCTACGAGCAGTACTTC.

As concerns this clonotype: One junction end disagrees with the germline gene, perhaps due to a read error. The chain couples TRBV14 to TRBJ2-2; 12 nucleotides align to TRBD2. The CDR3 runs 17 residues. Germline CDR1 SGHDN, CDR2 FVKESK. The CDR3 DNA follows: TGTGCCAGCAGCCCCCAGACTAGCGGGAGAGGCACCAGGGAGCTGTTTTTT. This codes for CASSPQTSGRGTRELFF. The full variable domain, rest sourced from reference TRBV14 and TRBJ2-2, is EAGVTQFPSHSVIEKGQTVTLRCDPISGHDNLYWYRRVMGKEIKFLLHFVKESKQDESGMPNNRFLAERTGGTYSTLKVQPAELEDSGVYFCASSPQTSGRGTRELFFGEGSRLTVL.

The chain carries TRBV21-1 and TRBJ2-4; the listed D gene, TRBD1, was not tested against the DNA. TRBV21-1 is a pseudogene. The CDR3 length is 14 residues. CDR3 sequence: CASSSRGSRFIQYF. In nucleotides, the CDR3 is TGTGCCAGCAGCAGTAGGGGTTCTCGATTCATTCAGTACTTC.

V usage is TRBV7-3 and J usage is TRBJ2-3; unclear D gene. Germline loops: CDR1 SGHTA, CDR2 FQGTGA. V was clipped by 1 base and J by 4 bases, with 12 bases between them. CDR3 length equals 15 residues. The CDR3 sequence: CASSLNSVGPDTQYF. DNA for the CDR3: TGTGCCAGCAGCTTAAACTCAGTCGGACCAGATACGCAGTATTTT.

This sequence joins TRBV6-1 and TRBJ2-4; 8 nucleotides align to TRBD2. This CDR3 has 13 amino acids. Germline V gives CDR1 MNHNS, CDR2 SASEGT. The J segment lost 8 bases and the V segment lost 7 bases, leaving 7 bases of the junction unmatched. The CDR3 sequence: CASKSGGGDIQYF. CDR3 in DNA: TGTGCCAGCAAAAGCGGGGGAGGGGACATTCAGTACTTC.

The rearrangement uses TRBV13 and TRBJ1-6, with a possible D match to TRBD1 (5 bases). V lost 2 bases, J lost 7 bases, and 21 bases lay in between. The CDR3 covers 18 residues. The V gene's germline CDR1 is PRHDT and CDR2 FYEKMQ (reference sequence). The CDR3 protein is CASSLNPRASTGNSPLHF. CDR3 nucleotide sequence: TGTGCCAGCAGCTTAAACCCCAGGGCCTCTACTGGGAATTCACCCCTCCACTTT.

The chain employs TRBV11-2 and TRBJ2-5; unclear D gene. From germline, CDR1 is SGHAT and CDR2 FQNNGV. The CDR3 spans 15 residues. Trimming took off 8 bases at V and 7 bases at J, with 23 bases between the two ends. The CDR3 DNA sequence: TGTGCCAGCCGAACATATAACATGCGGCTGGGGACCCAGTACTTC. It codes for CASRTYNMRLGTQYF.

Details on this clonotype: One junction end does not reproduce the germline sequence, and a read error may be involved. The CDR3 spells CASLGTSGYTGTQYF. DNA for the CDR3: TGTGCCAGCTTAGGAACTAGCGGGTACACAGGTACGCAGTATTTT. The chain uses TRBV28 and TRBJ2-3; 9 bases line up with TRBD2. Germline CDR1 reads MDHEN; CDR2 reads SYDVKM. This CDR3 is built from 15 residues.

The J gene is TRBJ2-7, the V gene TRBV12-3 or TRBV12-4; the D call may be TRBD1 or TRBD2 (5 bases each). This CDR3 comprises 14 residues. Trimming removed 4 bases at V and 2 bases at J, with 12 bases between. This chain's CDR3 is CASSSGAATYEQYF. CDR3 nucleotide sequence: TGTGCCAGCAGTTCCGGGGCTGCAACCTACGAGCAGTACTTC.

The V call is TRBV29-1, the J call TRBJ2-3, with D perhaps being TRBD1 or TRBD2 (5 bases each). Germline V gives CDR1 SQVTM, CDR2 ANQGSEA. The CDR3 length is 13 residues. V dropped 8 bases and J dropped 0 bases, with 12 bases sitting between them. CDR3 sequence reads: CSIDYRSTDTQYF. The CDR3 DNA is TGCAGCATCGACTACAGGAGCACAGATACGCAGTATTTT.

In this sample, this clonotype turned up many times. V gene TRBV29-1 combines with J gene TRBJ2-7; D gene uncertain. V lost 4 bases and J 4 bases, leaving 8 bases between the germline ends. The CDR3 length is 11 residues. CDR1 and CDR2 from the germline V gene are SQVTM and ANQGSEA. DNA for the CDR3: TGCAGCGTTGCGGTGGAATACGAGCAGTACTTC. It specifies CSVAVEYEQYF.

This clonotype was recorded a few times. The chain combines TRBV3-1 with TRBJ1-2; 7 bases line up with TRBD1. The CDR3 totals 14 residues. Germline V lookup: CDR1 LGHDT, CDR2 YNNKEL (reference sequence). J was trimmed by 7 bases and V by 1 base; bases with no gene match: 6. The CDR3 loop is CASSQARQGSGYTF. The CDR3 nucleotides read TGTGCCAGCAGCCAAGCCCGACAGGGCAGTGGCTACACCTTC.

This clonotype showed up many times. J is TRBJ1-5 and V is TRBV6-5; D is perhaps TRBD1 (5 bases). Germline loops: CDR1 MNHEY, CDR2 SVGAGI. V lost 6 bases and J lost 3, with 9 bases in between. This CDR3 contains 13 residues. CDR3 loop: CASRRQYNQPQHF. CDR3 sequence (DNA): TGTGCCAGCAGAAGACAGTACAATCAGCCCCAGCATTTT.

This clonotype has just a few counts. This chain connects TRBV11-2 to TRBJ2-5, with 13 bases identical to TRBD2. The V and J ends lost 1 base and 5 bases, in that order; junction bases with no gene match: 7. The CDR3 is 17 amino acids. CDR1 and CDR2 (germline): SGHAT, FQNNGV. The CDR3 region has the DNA TGTGCCAGCAGCTTAGCCGGGACTAGCGGGGCCCGTGAGACCCAGTACTTC. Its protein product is CASSLAGTSGARETQYF.

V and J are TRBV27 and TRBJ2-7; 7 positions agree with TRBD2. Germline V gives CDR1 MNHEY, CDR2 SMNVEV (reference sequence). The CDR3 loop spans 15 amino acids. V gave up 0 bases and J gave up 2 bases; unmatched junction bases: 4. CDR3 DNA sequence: TGTGCCAGCAGTTTATCTGGACTAGTAACCTACGAGCAGTACTTC. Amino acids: CASSLSGLVTYEQYF.

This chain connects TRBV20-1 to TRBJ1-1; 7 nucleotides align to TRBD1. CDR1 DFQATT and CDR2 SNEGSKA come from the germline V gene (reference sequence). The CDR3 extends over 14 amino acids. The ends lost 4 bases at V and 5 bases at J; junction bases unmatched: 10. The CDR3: CSATRQGGRTEAFF. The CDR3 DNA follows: TGCAGTGCTACCCGACAGGGCGGGCGGACTGAAGCTTTCTTT.

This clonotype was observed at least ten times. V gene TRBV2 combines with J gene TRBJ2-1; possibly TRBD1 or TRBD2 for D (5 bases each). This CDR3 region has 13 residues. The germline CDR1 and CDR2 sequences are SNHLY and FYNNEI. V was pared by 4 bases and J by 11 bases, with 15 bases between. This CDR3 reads CASSAGTASKQFF. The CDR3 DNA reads TGTGCCAGCAGTGCCGGGACGGCCTCTAAGCAGTTCTTC.

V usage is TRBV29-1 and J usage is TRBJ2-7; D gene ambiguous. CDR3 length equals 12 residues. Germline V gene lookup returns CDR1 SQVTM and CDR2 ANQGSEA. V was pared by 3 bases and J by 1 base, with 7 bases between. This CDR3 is CSVDESSYEQYF. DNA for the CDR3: TGCAGCGTTGACGAGAGTTCCTACGAGCAGTACTTC.